This TCR beta chain comes out of a study of blood T cells in healthy people across ages. For the second PCR, which ran for about 6 to 11 cycles, a sample-barcoded 5' primer and a J-beta primer mix were used. TCRdb redid the calling of the 5' RACE reads with MiXCR, one entry per CDR3 protein. There are over a million distinct CDR3 sequences in the sample; around 43% occur only once, and about 20% lies in the top ten. CDR1 is ENHRY, CDR2 SYGVKD, per germline. The CDR3 runs to 13 residues. V lost 2 bases to trimming and J lost 4 bases, with 6 bases between them. As concerns this clonotype: Its target is unknown.

All donors came from Russia, were Caucasian and healthy, and spanned ages roughly 6 to 95. Broader study findings: Diversity was higher, and naive CD4+ cells more numerous, in long-lived donors than in aged donors.

The clonotype comes from a woman aged 55-69 years in good health. The V call is TRBV10-3, the J call TRBJ2-1; D gene unclear. The sequenced material came from blood. The CDR3 protein is CAISELLYNEQFF. CDR3 nucleotides: TGTGCCATCAGTGAGCTCTTGTACAATGAGCAGTTCTTC.